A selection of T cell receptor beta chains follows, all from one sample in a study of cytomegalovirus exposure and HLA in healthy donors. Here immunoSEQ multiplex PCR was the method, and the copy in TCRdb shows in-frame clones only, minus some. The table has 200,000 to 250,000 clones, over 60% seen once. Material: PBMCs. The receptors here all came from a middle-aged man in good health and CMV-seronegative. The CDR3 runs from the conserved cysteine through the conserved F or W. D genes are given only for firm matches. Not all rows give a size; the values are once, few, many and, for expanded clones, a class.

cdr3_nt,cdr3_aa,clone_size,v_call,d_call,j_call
TGTGCCAGCAGCTTAGTAGTGGGGCGGCTAGCGGACGAGCAGTTCTTC,CASSLVVGRLADEQFF,once,TRBV7-2,TRBD2,TRBJ2-1
TGTGCCAGCAGCTTATCAGGGGGGTGCGGTTATGGCTACACCTTC,CASSLSGGCGYGYTF,once,TRBV5-6,TRBD1,TRBJ1-2
TGTGCCAGCAGTGTGGTCGCTAGCTCCTACAATGAGCAGTTCTTC,CASSVVASSYNEQFF,-,TRBV6-5,-,TRBJ2-1
TGTGCCAGCAGCTCGGGACTAGCGGGCGTGAAATTT,CASSSGLAGVKF,-,TRBV7-2,TRBD2,TRBJ2-3
TGTGCCAGCAGCCCTGGGGGACAGGGCCACCAAGAGACCCAGTACTTC,CASSPGGQGHQETQYF,-,TRBV7-3,TRBD1,TRBJ2-5
TGTGCCTGGAGTGTACCTGAGGCCGACCGCTCCTACGAGCAGTACTTC,CAWSVPEADRSYEQYF,-,TRBV30,-,TRBJ2-7
TGTGCCACCAGCAGGGTGGGGGAGGGGGGACCTAACACTGAAGCTTTCTTT,CATSRVGEGGPNTEAFF,-,TRBV15,-,TRBJ1-1
TGTGCCAGCAGTTTAAGTGGGGGCGGTACTGAAGCTTTCTTT,CASSLSGGGTEAFF,once,TRBV28,-,TRBJ1-1
TGTGCCAGCAGAGGAACGGGGTTTCAATCTGGAAACACCATATATTTT,CASRGTGFQSGNTIYF,-,TRBV2,-,TRBJ1-3
TGTGCCAGCAGCCAAGGCCGCGGGAGGACTTACAATGAGCAGTTCTTC,CASSQGRGRTYNEQFF,once,TRBV4-2,TRBD2,TRBJ2-1
TGTGCCAGCACCCTCTTATACTCTGGGGCCAACGTCCTGACTTTC,CASTLLYSGANVLTF,-,TRBV11-2,-,TRBJ2-6
TGTGCCAGCAGCTTAGTGCCGGGAGTCATCACTGAAGCTTTCTTT,CASSLVPGVITEAFF,-,TRBV7-9,-,TRBJ1-1
TGTGCCAGCAGCTTAGGATCCTCAATCGAGCAGTACTTC,CASSLGSSIEQYF,-,TRBV7-9,-,TRBJ2-7
TGCGCCAACCTGGACATCCGCTACGAGCAGTACTTC,CANLDIRYEQYF,-,TRBV23-1,-,TRBJ2-7
TGTGCCAGCTCAATACTAGCGGGGGCCTACGAGCAGTACTTC,CASSILAGAYEQYF,-,TRBV2,TRBD2,TRBJ2-7
TGTGCCAGCAGCCCCTCGACTAGCGGGGGAACCTACGAGCAGTACTTC,CASSPSTSGGTYEQYF,-,TRBV7-2,TRBD2,TRBJ2-7
TGTGCCAGCACCCCGGACAGGAGGGACGAGCAGTACTTC,CASTPDRRDEQYF,-,TRBV2,-,TRBJ2-7
TGTGCCAGCGGAGGACTAGCGGGATTAACAGATACGCAGTATTTT,CASGGLAGLTDTQYF,-,TRBV7-9,TRBD2,TRBJ2-3
TGTGCCACCTCGGACAGTTTGGGCACAGATACGCAGTATTTT,CATSDSLGTDTQYF,-,TRBV15,-,TRBJ2-3
TGCGCCAGCAGCTTGGAAGAGGAGGGGGCAGCCAAAAACATTCAGTACTTC,CASSLEEEGAAKNIQYF,-,TRBV5-1,-,TRBJ2-4
TGTGCCAGCAGCTCCCCAGGGGACACCGGGGAGCTGTTTTTT,CASSSPGDTGELFF,-,TRBV11-2,-,TRBJ2-2
TGTGCCAGTAGTACACACGGACAGGGAGGCAATCAGCCCCAGCATTTT,CASSTHGQGGNQPQHF,-,TRBV19,TRBD1,TRBJ1-5
TGTGCCAGTAGTAGCGGAACAGGTTTTAGGGCCAAAAACATTCAGTACTTC,CASSSGTGFRAKNIQYF,few,TRBV19,-,TRBJ2-4
TGTGCCAGCAGCCCGCTACTCCTGAACACTGAAGCTTTCTTT,CASSPLLLNTEAFF,few,TRBV4-2,-,TRBJ1-1
TGCGCCAGCAGCCAACTCGGACTAGCTTCAGATACGCAGTATTTT,CASSQLGLASDTQYF,few,TRBV4-1,TRBD2,TRBJ2-3
TGTGCCAGCAGCCAAGGAAAGGGGCTGACGGGCTACACCTTC,CASSQGKGLTGYTF,-,TRBV4-2,-,TRBJ1-2
TGTGCCAGCAGTCCAGGACTAGCGGGAGATAGGGATACGCAGTATTTT,CASSPGLAGDRDTQYF,few,TRBV27,TRBD2,TRBJ2-3
TGCGCCAGCAGTGAGGGAGGAATCACTGAAGCTTTCTTT,CASSEGGITEAFF,-,TRBV10-2,-,TRBJ1-1
TGTGCCACCAGTACGACAGGTCGGAAGACCGGGGAGCTGTTTTTT,CATSTTGRKTGELFF,-,TRBV15,-,TRBJ2-2
TGTGCCAGCAGCCCTTCGAACGCGTACAATCAGCCCCAGCATTTT,CASSPSNAYNQPQHF,-,TRBV7-8,-,TRBJ1-5
TGTGCCAGCAGCCTGTGGACTAGCGGGGGACCCACAGATACGCAGTATTTT,CASSLWTSGGPTDTQYF,-,TRBV11-2,TRBD2,TRBJ2-3
TGTGCCTCCCGTCGGGGAGGAGGTGGCTACACCTTC,CASRRGGGGYTF,-,TRBV6-5,-,TRBJ1-2
TGTGCCAGCCAGGGGGCCAGGTCGGGGTACGACACCGGGGAGCTGTTTTTT,CASQGARSGYDTGELFF,few,TRBV19,TRBD1,TRBJ2-2
TGTGCCAGCAGTCCGACAGGGGATTTCGCCGGGGAGCTGTTTTTT,CASSPTGDFAGELFF,-,TRBV7-3,TRBD1,TRBJ2-2
TGCGCCAGCAGACGCCGACGGGGACTAGCGGGCGGGTTAGACGGGGAGCTGTTTTTT,CASRRRRGLAGGLDGELFF,few,TRBV23-1,TRBD2,TRBJ2-2
TGTGCCAGCAGCTTGGCAGGGACCTACGAGCAGTACTTC,CASSLAGTYEQYF,-,TRBV7-8,-,TRBJ2-7
TGTGCCAGCAGCCAGGATAGGACAGGGGTTTTGGGCGAGCAGTACTTC,CASSQDRTGVLGEQYF,-,TRBV7-2,TRBD1,TRBJ2-7
TGTGCCAGCAGCGTAGCGCACTCTAGCGAAAGCACAGATACGCAGTATTTT,CASSVAHSSESTDTQYF,-,TRBV9,-,TRBJ2-3
TGTGCCAGCTCACCAAACAGGTTAGATGGCTACACCTTC,CASSPNRLDGYTF,-,TRBV18,-,TRBJ1-2
TGTGCCAGTAGTAGCCAGGGGAGCCACGAGCAGTACTTC,CASSSQGSHEQYF,-,TRBV19,-,TRBJ2-7
TGTGCCAGCAGCTTGGTCCAGGGAAGGAATTCACCCCTCCACTTT,CASSLVQGRNSPLHF,-,TRBV5-4,-,TRBJ1-6
TGTGCCAGCAGCCCAAGCGGGGGTTCTACAGATACGCAGTATTTT,CASSPSGGSTDTQYF,-,TRBV6-5,TRBD2,TRBJ2-3
TGTGCCAGCAGCCGAGGCTTAGATCTTGCCTACGAGCAGTACTTC,CASSRGLDLAYEQYF,-,TRBV27,-,TRBJ2-7
TGTGCCATCAGGGCGGCTCAGGAGCAGTTCTTC,CAIRAAQEQFF,few,TRBV10-3,-,TRBJ2-1
TGCGCCAGCAGGGGCGGGCCCACCGGGGAGCTGTTTTTT,CASRGGPTGELFF,-,TRBV4-1,-,TRBJ2-2
TGTGCCAGCAGCGCTGGACAGTACTATGGCTACACCTTC,CASSAGQYYGYTF,-,TRBV9,-,TRBJ1-2